A selection of T cell receptor beta chains follows, all from one sample in a study of glioma-infiltrating T cells. TCRdb re-analysed the multiplex PCR reads in MiXCR, keeping a single row per CDR3 protein. The data contain some 130,000 distinct CDR3 sequences, under 30% of them singletons. The sample comprised glioma tissue, nonneoplastic brain tissue, or PBMCs (not recorded which). Receptors were obtained from a human donor with low-grade glioma or glioblastoma, undergoing nonglioma brain surgery, or in good health (not recorded which). The CDR3 runs from the conserved cysteine through the conserved F or W. The D gene is left open where the match is weak. Rows may omit the clone size; those that give it use once, few, many or a size class.

v_gene: TRBV20-1
abundance: -
d_gene: -
j_gene: TRBJ2-1
CDR3aa: CSARDNSGEQFF
CDR3nt: TGCAGTGCTAGAGATAATAGCGGTGAGCAGTTCTTC

v_gene: TRBV19
abundance: few
d_gene: -
j_gene: TRBJ2-3
CDR3aa: CASSRGGTDTQYF
CDR3nt: TGTGCCAGTAGCAGAGGGGGCACAGATACGCAGTATTTT

v_gene: TRBV6-4
abundance: few
d_gene: -
j_gene: TRBJ1-5
CDR3aa: CASSQGPRQPQHF
CDR3nt: TGTGCCAGCAGTCAGGGTCCCCGCCAGCCCCAGCATTTT

v_gene: TRBV20-1
abundance: many
d_gene: -
j_gene: TRBJ1-1
CDR3aa: CSARDPRNTEAFF
CDR3nt: TGCAGTGCTAGAGATCCGAGGAACACTGAAGCTTTCTTT

v_gene: TRBV11-2
abundance: -
d_gene: TRBD2
j_gene: TRBJ2-1
CDR3aa: CASSRQRGGSEQFF
CDR3nt: TGTGCCAGCAGCCGGCAGCGGGGTGGGAGTGAGCAGTTCTTC

v_gene: TRBV7-2
abundance: -
d_gene: -
j_gene: TRBJ2-3
CDR3aa: CASIILVPNTQYF
CDR3nt: TGTGCCAGCATCATCCTCGTCCCCAATACGCAGTATTTT

v_gene: TRBV7-3
abundance: -
d_gene: -
j_gene: TRBJ2-2
CDR3aa: CASSLTGTPENTGELFF
CDR3nt: TGTGCCAGCAGCTTAACGGGGACCCCAGAGAACACCGGGGAGCTGTTTTTT

v_gene: TRBV14
abundance: few
d_gene: -
j_gene: TRBJ1-1
CDR3aa: CASSPAGTTYTEAFF
CDR3nt: TGTGCCAGCAGTCCCGCGGGGACAACCTACACTGAAGCTTTCTTT

v_gene: TRBV27
abundance: many
d_gene: -
j_gene: TRBJ1-1
CDR3aa: CASSLSRGRLYTEAFF
CDR3nt: TGTGCCAGCAGTTTATCGAGGGGTAGGCTTTACACTGAAGCTTTCTTT

v_gene: TRBV12-3/TRBV12-4
abundance: -
d_gene: -
j_gene: TRBJ2-3
CDR3aa: CASSLPRADTDTQYF
CDR3nt: TGTGCCAGCAGTTTACCCAGGGCGGACACAGATACGCAGTATTTT

v_gene: TRBV28
abundance: many
d_gene: -
j_gene: TRBJ1-1
CDR3aa: CASSRSGATEAFF
CDR3nt: TGTGCCAGCAGCCGGTCGGGGGCAACTGAAGCTTTCTTT

v_gene: TRBV27
abundance: many
d_gene: TRBD1
j_gene: TRBJ2-1
CDR3aa: CASSLTRDSYNEQFF
CDR3nt: TGTGCCAGCAGTTTAACCCGGGACAGCTACAATGAGCAGTTCTTC

v_gene: TRBV24-1
abundance: few
d_gene: -
j_gene: TRBJ2-3
CDR3aa: CATQPGNSATQYF
CDR3nt: TGTGCCACTCAACCCGGGAACTCGGCCACGCAGTATTTT

v_gene: TRBV7-3
abundance: -
d_gene: -
j_gene: TRBJ1-1
CDR3aa: CASSFLGSEAFF
CDR3nt: TGTGCCAGCAGCTTTTTGGGGTCTGAAGCTTTCTTT

v_gene: TRBV14
abundance: few
d_gene: -
j_gene: TRBJ2-2
CDR3aa: CASSQDRMTEVTGELFF
CDR3nt: TGTGCCAGCAGCCAAGATCGAATGACAGAGGTCACCGGGGAGCTGTTTTTT

v_gene: TRBV27
abundance: -
d_gene: -
j_gene: TRBJ1-3
CDR3aa: CASSLRGAGRNTIYF
CDR3nt: TGTGCCAGCAGTTTACGGGGGGCAGGTAGAAACACCATATATTTT

v_gene: TRBV7-9
abundance: -
d_gene: TRBD2
j_gene: TRBJ2-1
CDR3aa: CASSFVVGRASYNEQFF
CDR3nt: TGTGCCAGCAGCTTTGTGGTGGGGAGGGCGTCCTACAATGAGCAGTTCTTC

v_gene: TRBV14
abundance: -
d_gene: -
j_gene: TRBJ2-1
CDR3aa: CASSRGGGTISYNEQFF
CDR3nt: TGTGCCAGCAGCAGGGGAGGGGGCACAATCTCCTACAATGAGCAGTTCTTC

v_gene: TRBV28
abundance: few
d_gene: TRBD1
j_gene: TRBJ1-2
CDR3aa: CASSLWSGGGYTF
CDR3nt: TGTGCCAGCAGTTTATGGTCAGGGGGAGGCTACACCTTC

v_gene: TRBV19
abundance: -
d_gene: -
j_gene: TRBJ1-1
CDR3aa: CASSTPIYGAEAFF
CDR3nt: TGTGCCAGTAGTACCCCAATTTATGGGGCTGAAGCTTTCTTT

v_gene: TRBV7-9
abundance: few
d_gene: TRBD2
j_gene: TRBJ2-3
CDR3aa: CASSPGTSGSTDTQYF
CDR3nt: TGTGCCAGCAGCCCCGGGACTAGCGGGTCGACAGATACGCAGTATTTT

v_gene: TRBV10-3
abundance: -
d_gene: -
j_gene: TRBJ2-6
CDR3aa: CAISPGSSGANVLTF
CDR3nt: TGTGCCATCAGCCCTGGATCCTCTGGGGCCAACGTCCTGACTTTC

v_gene: TRBV14
abundance: -
d_gene: TRBD2
j_gene: TRBJ2-2
CDR3aa: CASSHGLAVNTGELFF
CDR3nt: TGTGCCAGCAGCCACGGACTAGCGGTTAACACCGGGGAGCTGTTTTTT

v_gene: TRBV15
abundance: many
d_gene: -
j_gene: TRBJ2-5
CDR3aa: CATLDSQETQYF
CDR3nt: TGTGCCACCCTCGACAGTCAAGAGACCCAGTACTTC

v_gene: TRBV24-1
abundance: -
d_gene: -
j_gene: TRBJ1-5
CDR3aa: CATSQGISNQPQHF
CDR3nt: TGTGCCACCAGCCAGGGAATAAGCAATCAGCCCCAGCATTTT